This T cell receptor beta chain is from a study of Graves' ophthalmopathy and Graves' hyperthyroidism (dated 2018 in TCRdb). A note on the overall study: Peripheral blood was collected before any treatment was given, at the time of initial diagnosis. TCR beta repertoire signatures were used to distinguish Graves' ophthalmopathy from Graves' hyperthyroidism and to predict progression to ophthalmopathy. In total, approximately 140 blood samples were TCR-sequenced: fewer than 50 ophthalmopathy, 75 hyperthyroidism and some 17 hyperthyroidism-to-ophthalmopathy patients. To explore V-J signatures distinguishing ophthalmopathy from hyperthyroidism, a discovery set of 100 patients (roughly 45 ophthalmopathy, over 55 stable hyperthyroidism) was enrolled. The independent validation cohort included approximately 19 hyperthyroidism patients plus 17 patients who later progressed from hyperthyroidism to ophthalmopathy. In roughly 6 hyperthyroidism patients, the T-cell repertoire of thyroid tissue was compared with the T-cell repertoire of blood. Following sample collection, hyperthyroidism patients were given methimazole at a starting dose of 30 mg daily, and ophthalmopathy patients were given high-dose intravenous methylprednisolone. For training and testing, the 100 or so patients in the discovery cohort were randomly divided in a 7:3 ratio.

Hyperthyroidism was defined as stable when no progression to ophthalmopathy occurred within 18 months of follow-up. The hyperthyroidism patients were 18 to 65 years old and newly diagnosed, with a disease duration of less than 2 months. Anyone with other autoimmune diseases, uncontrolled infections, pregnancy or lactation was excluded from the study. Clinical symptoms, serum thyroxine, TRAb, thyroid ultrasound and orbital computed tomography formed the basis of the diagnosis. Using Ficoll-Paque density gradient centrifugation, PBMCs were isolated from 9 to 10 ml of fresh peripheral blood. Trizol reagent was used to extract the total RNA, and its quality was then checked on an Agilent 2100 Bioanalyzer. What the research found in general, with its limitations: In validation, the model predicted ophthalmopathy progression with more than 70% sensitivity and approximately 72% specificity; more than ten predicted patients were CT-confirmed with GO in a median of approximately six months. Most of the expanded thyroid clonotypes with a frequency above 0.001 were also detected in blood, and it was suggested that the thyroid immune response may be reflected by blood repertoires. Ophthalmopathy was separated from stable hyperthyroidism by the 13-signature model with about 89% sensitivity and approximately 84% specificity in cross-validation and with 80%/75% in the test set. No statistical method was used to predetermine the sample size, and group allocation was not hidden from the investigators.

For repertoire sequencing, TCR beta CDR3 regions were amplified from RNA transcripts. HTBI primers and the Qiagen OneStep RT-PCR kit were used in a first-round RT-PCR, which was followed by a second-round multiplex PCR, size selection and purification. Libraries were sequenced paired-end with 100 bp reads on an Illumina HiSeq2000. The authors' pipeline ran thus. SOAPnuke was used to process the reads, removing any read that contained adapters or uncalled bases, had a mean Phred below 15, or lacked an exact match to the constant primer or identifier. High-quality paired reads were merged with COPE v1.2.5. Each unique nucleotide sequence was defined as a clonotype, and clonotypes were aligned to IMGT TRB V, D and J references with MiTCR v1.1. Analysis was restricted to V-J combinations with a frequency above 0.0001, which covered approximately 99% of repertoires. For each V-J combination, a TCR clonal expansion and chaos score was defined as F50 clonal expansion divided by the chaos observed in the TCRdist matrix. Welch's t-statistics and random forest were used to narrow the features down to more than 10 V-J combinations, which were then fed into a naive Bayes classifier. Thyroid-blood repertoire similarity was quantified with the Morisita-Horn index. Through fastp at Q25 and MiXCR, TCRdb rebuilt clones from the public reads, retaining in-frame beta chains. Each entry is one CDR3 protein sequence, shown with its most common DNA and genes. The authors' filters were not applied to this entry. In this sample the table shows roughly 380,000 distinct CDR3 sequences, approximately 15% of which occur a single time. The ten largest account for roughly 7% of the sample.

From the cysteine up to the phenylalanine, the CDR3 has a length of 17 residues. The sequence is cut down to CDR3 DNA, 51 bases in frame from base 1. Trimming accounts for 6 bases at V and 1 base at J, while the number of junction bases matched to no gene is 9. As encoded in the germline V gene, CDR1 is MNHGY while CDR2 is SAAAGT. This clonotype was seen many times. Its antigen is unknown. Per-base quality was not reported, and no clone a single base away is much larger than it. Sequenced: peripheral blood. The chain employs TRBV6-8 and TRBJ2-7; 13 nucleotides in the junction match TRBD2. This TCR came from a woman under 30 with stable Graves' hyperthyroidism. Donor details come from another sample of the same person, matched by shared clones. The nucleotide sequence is TGTGCCAGCAGCCGGACTAGCGGGGGCCTTCCTTCCTACGAGCAGTACTTC. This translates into CASSRTSGGLPSYEQYF.